This TCR beta chain was profiled in a study of shared clonotypes between healthy human individuals. General study findings and limits: In having few donors, the study represented limited genetic and exposure-history diversity.

V gave up 3 bases and J gave up 9 bases, with 11 bases separating them. In germline, CDR1 is DFQATT, CDR2 SNEGSKA (reference sequence). The CDR3 is 11 amino acids. Produced via immunoSEQ multiplex PCR; TCRdb's table is partial and in-frame only. Among 2.5 million or so clones listed, around 90% were seen once. This clone appeared a single time. Antigen: not known. This chain uses TRBV20-1 with TRBJ2-5; D remains unclear. This TCR came from a man younger than 35 in good health. Sequenced material: naive CD4+ T cells sorted from blood. Subset denoted: CD45RA+ positively selected. This CDR3 reads CSASRLGSQYF. For the CDR3, the DNA is TGCAGTGCTAGTCGTCTGGGGTCCCAGTACTTC.